A single sample is the source of the 32 T cell receptor beta chains below, sequenced in a study of control samples from healthy donors and cancer patients. The protocol was immunoSEQ multiplex PCR, while the TCRdb copy is restricted to in-frame clones and leaves out a portion. The sample comprises about 150,000 clones, roughly 89% of which are singletons, and 4.9% rests with the top ten. Specimen: blood. Receptor source: a man younger than 45 in good health.

This chain connects TRBV3-1 (or the pseudogene TRBV3-2) to TRBJ2-1, with 7 bases that match TRBD2. V shed 0 bases, J shed 8 bases, and the junction held 10 bases outside the gene matches. There are 16 residues in the CDR3. Germline V gives CDR1 LGHDT, CDR2 YNNKEL (reference sequence). The CDR3 reads CASSQEAGLPTYEQFF. As DNA, the CDR3 is TGTGCCAGCAGCCAAGAGGCGGGACTACCCACCTATGAGCAGTTCTTC.

This rearrangement joins TRBV5-1 to TRBJ2-1, with D maybe TRBD2 (6 bases). The CDR3 sequence is 17 residues long. The V end was cut by 0 bases, the J end by 4 bases, with 17 bases between. The germline gives CDR1 SGHRS, CDR2 YFSETQ. The CDR3 region has the DNA TGCGCCAGCAGCTTGGCCCTTGTCGCGGGACTGTACAATGAGCAGTTCTTC. Translation: CASSLALVAGLYNEQFF.

In this sample, this clone turned up once. V is TRBV6-4 and J is TRBJ2-7; D remains unclear. The V gene's germline CDR1 is MRHNA and CDR2 SNTAGT. This CDR3 comprises 12 residues. V was shortened by 11 bases and J by 0 bases, with 11 bases between the two germline ends. CDR3 residues: CAPRGRSYEQYF. CDR3 sequence (DNA): TGTGCCCCCCGTGGCCGCTCCTACGAGCAGTACTTC.

The chain links TRBV5-1 to TRBJ2-3; tentative D call: TRBD1 (6 bases). In germline, CDR1 is SGHRS, CDR2 YFSETQ. CDR3 length: 15 amino acids. Trimming left V 0 bases short and J 2 bases short, with 10 bases between. As DNA, the CDR3 is TGCGCCAGCAGCTTGGGGGGGCGGAACACAGATACGCAGTATTTT. This codes for CASSLGGRNTDTQYF.

The gene calls are TRBV5-8 and TRBJ2-5; the D is unclear. Germline lookup yields CDR1 SGHTS and CDR2 YDEGEE. This CDR3 is 11 amino acids long. V lost 0 bases and J lost 3, with 0 bases in between. The CDR3 coding sequence is TGTGCCAGCAGCTTGGAAGAGACCCAGTACTTC. Its translation: CASSLEETQYF.

The J gene is TRBJ2-7, the V gene TRBV5-6; possible D gene TRBD1, 6 bases. Germline values: CDR1 SGHDT, CDR2 YYEEEE. The ends were cut back, 4 bases at V and 4 bases at J, with 15 bases in the middle. There are 14 residues in the CDR3. This CDR3 reads CASSLDRSWYEQYF. DNA for the CDR3: TGTGCCAGCAGCCTAGACAGGAGTTGGTACGAGCAGTACTTC.

The chain recombines TRBV24-1 with TRBJ2-5; unclear D gene. V lost 11 bases and J lost 5, with 17 bases in between. The V gene's germline CDR1 is KGHDR and CDR2 SFDVKD. The CDR3 covers 13 residues. Here the CDR3 DNA reads TGTGCCAGCTCCGGCCGTGGAAGGGAGACCCAGTACTTC. Its protein is CASSGRGRETQYF.

The V call is TRBV18, the J call TRBJ2-7, with a weak D call TRBD1 (5 bases). The germline gives CDR1 KGHSH, CDR2 LQKENI. CDR3 size: 13 residues. V was trimmed by 3 bases and J by 2 bases, leaving 8 bases between them. CDR3 region: CASSPRQTYEQYF. CDR3 nucleotide sequence: TGTGCCAGCTCACCGCGACAGACCTACGAGCAGTACTTC.

By proportion, this clone is large. V usage is TRBV5-5 and J usage is TRBJ2-2, with D tentatively TRBD2 (5 bases). The V end lost 0 bases, the J end lost 6 bases, and 12 bases lay between the germline ends. In germline, CDR1 is SGHKS, CDR2 YYEKEE (reference sequence). The CDR3 loop spans 15 amino acids. Written as DNA, the CDR3 is TGTGCCAGCAGCTTGGTCGACCAGGACTCCGGGGAGCTGTTTTTT. Amino acid sequence: CASSLVDQDSGELFF. The full variable domain, its missing parts supplied by reference TRBV5-5 and TRBJ2-2, is DAGVTQSPTHLIKTRGQQVTLRCSPISGHKSVSWYQQVLGQGPQFIFQYYEKEERGRGNFPDRFSARQFPNYSSELNVNALLLGDSALYLCASSLVDQDSGELFFGEGSRLTVL.

This chain uses TRBV7-2 with TRBJ1-5; possibly TRBD1 for D (5 bases). The CDR3 is made up of 14 amino acids. Germline V gene sequence: CDR1 SGHTA, CDR2 FQGNSA. The germline V and J ends were trimmed by 5 bases and 2 bases, with 10 bases remaining between them. The CDR3 coding sequence is TGTGCCAGCAGCGCCCGACAGCGCAATCAGCCCCAGCATTTT. It codes for CASSARQRNQPQHF.

This clone showed up just once. This sequence joins TRBV4-3 and TRBJ2-7; the match to TRBD2 covers 10 bases. Germline values: CDR1 LGHNA, CDR2 YSLEER. CDR3 length equals 15 residues. Trimming removed 8 bases from V and 1 base from J; junction bases left unmatched: 8. CDR3 DNA: TGCGCCAGCTGTTTGCAAGCGGGAGGGTCCTACGAGCAGTACTTC. Amino acids: CASCLQAGGSYEQYF.

This clone occurred once. This chain uses TRBV27 with TRBJ1-1; 12 bases fit TRBD1. Losses at the gene ends were 5 bases for V and 4 bases for J; bases not matched to a gene: 11. The germline CDR1 and CDR2 sequences are MNHEY and SMNVEV (reference sequence). There are 17 residues in the CDR3. The CDR3, as DNA: TGTGCCAGCAGTCCCGCCGGGACAGGGGGCATGGGCACTGAAGCTTTCTTT. It codes for CASSPAGTGGMGTEAFF.

The V and J genes are TRBV2 and TRBJ2-7; TRBD2 matches at 8 bases. The CDR3 is 15 amino acids. With V trimmed by 10 bases and J by 0 bases, 11 bases remained unmatched. The germline V gene has CDR1 SNHLY and CDR2 FYNNEI. CDR3 in amino acids: CATVPGGSRSYEQYF. CDR3 coding DNA: TGTGCCACCGTTCCGGGGGGGTCCCGCTCCTACGAGCAGTACTTC.

This clone was recorded only once. The junction and the germline gene differ at one end; a read error may be behind it. V and J are TRBV12-5 and TRBJ1-5; no reliable D call. The germline V gene encodes CDR1 LGHNT and CDR2 FRNRAP. The CDR3 is 12 residues long. The CDR3 sequence is CASGTRVQPQHF. CDR3 nucleotides: TGTGCGAGTGGCACGAGGGTTCAGCCCCAGCATTTT.

V and J are TRBV6-4 and TRBJ2-7, with D perhaps TRBD1 or TRBD2 (5 bases each). V gave up 1 base and J gave up 0 bases, with 13 bases separating them. CDR3 length: 16 amino acids. Germline loops: CDR1 MRHNA, CDR2 SNTAGT. The CDR3 coding sequence is TGTGCCAGCAGTGACTTTAGAGAGGGGTACTCCTACGAGCAGTACTTC. It codes for CASSDFREGYSYEQYF.

J is TRBJ1-2 and V is TRBV7-2; D gene unclear. The CDR3 length is 16 residues. CDR1 and CDR2 from the germline V gene are SGHTA and FQGNSA. V gave up 1 base and J gave up 4 bases, with 16 bases separating them. The CDR3 DNA reads as TGTGCCAGCAGCTTAGGGCAGGCCGGGAGAAGCTATGGCTACACCTTC. Protein: CASSLGQAGRSYGYTF.

In this sample, this clone turned up once. This chain links TRBV7-6 with TRBJ2-7; D not resolved. The germline CDR1 and CDR2 sequences are SGHVS and FNYEAQ. This CDR3 is built from 15 residues. Trimming removed 1 base from V and 2 bases from J, with 12 bases in between. CDR3 in DNA: TGTGCCAGCAGCTTAGAGGACGGAGCCGCCTACGAGCAGTACTTC. Translating gives CASSLEDGAAYEQYF.

The chain is built from TRBV28 and TRBJ2-3; possibly TRBD2 for D (5 bases). V lost 6 bases to trimming and J lost 5 bases, with 12 bases between them. Germline CDR1 is MDHEN and CDR2 is SYDVKM. The CDR3 runs to 13 residues. The CDR3 nucleotides read TGTGCCAGCAGGGGGAATGAGGGAGATACGCAGTATTTT. Translation gives CASRGNEGDTQYF.

The genes are TRBV3-1 (or the pseudogene TRBV3-2) and TRBJ1-6; 7 bases fit TRBD1. CDR1 and CDR2 (germline): LGHDT, YNNKEL (reference sequence). Trimming took 5 bases from V and 10 from J; bases not matched to a gene: 11. This CDR3 is built from 15 residues. CDR3 sequence: CASSTQDRQDSPLHF. In DNA, the CDR3 is TGTGCCAGCAGCACACAGGACAGGCAAGACTCACCCCTCCACTTT.

The J gene is TRBJ2-7, the V gene TRBV12-3 or TRBV12-4; D gene uncertain. Deletions cut 5 bases from V and 2 bases from J, with 10 bases between. This CDR3 has 13 residues. The CDR3: CASSKVAAYEQYF. The CDR3 DNA reads as TGTGCCAGCAGTAAGGTAGCAGCCTACGAGCAGTACTTC.

This chain links TRBV19 with TRBJ2-1, with 10 bases lining up with TRBD1. Germline V lookup: CDR1 LNHDA, CDR2 SQIVND (reference sequence). Unmatched junction bases numbered 7, after V lost 4 bases and J lost 10 bases. This CDR3 comprises 14 residues. The CDR3 coding sequence is TGTGCCAGTAGTACGTCCGGGACAGGGGTGGAGCAGTTCTTC. It encodes CASSTSGTGVEQFF.

This CDR3 reads CASSPLGDRANEQYF. Written as DNA, the CDR3 is TGTGCCAGCAGCCCGTTGGGGGACAGGGCTAACGAGCAGTACTTC. The chain carries TRBV7-2 and TRBJ2-7, with 9 bases lining up with TRBD1. Trimming at V came to 5 bases and at J to 5 bases, leaving 10 bases not matched to a gene. CDR3 size: 15 residues. In germline, CDR1 is SGHTA, CDR2 FQGNSA.

This chain connects TRBV7-2 to TRBJ2-7, with D tentatively TRBD1 or TRBD2 (5 bases each). Germline values: CDR1 SGHTA, CDR2 FQGNSA. This CDR3 region has 13 residues. The V end lost 0 bases, the J end lost 2 bases, and 5 bases lay between the germline ends. The CDR3 region has the DNA TGTGCCAGCAGCTTAGCGGGGGCCTACGAGCAGTACTTC. Translation: CASSLAGAYEQYF.

A single count supports this clone. The J gene is TRBJ1-1, the V gene TRBV30, with 9 bases fitting TRBD1. The CDR3 totals 17 residues. The germline gives CDR1 GTSNPN, CDR2 SVGIG (reference sequence). V dropped 3 bases and J dropped 1; count of bases not matched to a gene: 12. CDR3 in DNA: TGTGCCTGGAGCGCCGGGACAGGGTTCATGCGGAACACTGAAGCTTTCTTT. Amino acids: CAWSAGTGFMRNTEAFF.

The chain recombines TRBV3-1 (or the pseudogene TRBV3-2) with TRBJ1-2; D unclear. Germline V lookup: CDR1 LGHDT, CDR2 YNNKEL (reference sequence). There are 14 residues in the CDR3. V was cut by 0 bases and J by 4 bases, with 9 bases left in between. In nucleotides, the CDR3 is TGTGCCAGCAGCCAAGATTCCAGCCTCTATGGCTACACCTTC. Translated: CASSQDSSLYGYTF.

The chain recombines TRBV7-2 with TRBJ2-1; 9 bases fit TRBD1. J lost 4 bases, V lost 4 bases, and 5 bases had no gene match. The CDR3 loop spans 15 amino acids. Germline-derived CDR1 and CDR2 are SGHTA and FQGNSA. The CDR3 nucleotides are TGTGCCAGCAGCTCCTCCGGGACAGGGTACAATGAGCAGTTCTTC. This gives the protein CASSSSGTGYNEQFF.

V usage is TRBV10-3 and J usage is TRBJ2-1; D not resolved. Germline assignment: CDR1 ENHRY and CDR2 SYGVKD. The CDR3 contains 12 residues. The V and J ends lost 0 bases and 15 bases respectively, with 12 bases between them. Here the CDR3 DNA reads TGTGCCATCAGTGAGTCGAGGCACCCTCCGTTCTTC. Its translation: CAISESRHPPFF.

V gene TRBV14 combines with J gene TRBJ2-2, with TRBD2 as a possible D gene (5 bases). V dropped 4 bases and J dropped 2 bases, with 14 bases sitting between them. This CDR3 spans 16 amino acids. Germline CDR1 SGHDN, CDR2 FVKESK. The CDR3 DNA sequence: TGTGCCAGCAGCCGTCAAGGACTCCGAAACACCGGGGAGCTGTTTTTT. It yields the protein CASSRQGLRNTGELFF.

J is TRBJ1-3 and V is TRBV6-5; D ambiguous. Looked up from germline, CDR1 is MNHEY and CDR2 is SVGAGI. This CDR3 has 13 residues. V shed 6 bases and J shed 1 base, with 7 bases lying between them. The CDR3 sequence is CASRGRSGNTIYF. The CDR3 DNA reads TGTGCCAGCAGGGGGAGATCTGGAAACACCATATATTTT.

V and J are TRBV30 and TRBJ2-5, with 14 bases identical to TRBD2. The CDR3 length is 16 residues. V lost 3 bases to trimming and J lost 10 bases; unmatched junction nucleotides: 13. In germline, CDR1 is GTSNPN, CDR2 SVGIG (reference sequence). The CDR3 region is CAWSRTSGRPIRDQYF. CDR3 DNA: TGTGCCTGGAGCCGGACTAGCGGGAGGCCCATACGAGACCAGTACTTC.

The rearrangement joins TRBV19 to TRBJ1-4; D may be TRBD1 (6 bases). CDR1 and CDR2 from the germline V gene are LNHDA and SQIVND (reference sequence). This CDR3 is built from 14 residues. Trimming removed 7 bases at V and 0 bases at J, with 9 bases between. CDR3 amino acids: CASTWTATNEKLFF. The DNA of the CDR3 is TGTGCCAGTACCTGGACAGCAACTAATGAAAAACTGTTTTTT.

The chain is built from TRBV24-1 and TRBJ2-3, with TRBD1 identical over 7 bases. The CDR3 runs 17 residues. The V and J ends lost 3 bases and 2 bases, in that order; junction bases with no gene match: 10. Per the germline V gene, CDR1 is KGHDR and CDR2 is SFDVKD. CDR3 nucleotide sequence: TGTGCCACCAGTGATCCCACTCTACAGGGGCTCACAGATACGCAGTATTTT. Translating gives CATSDPTLQGLTDTQYF.